The 18 T cell receptor beta chains below come from one sample, sequenced in a study of early T cells in non-severe SARS-CoV-2 infection. From the 5' RACE reads, TCRdb called clonotypes with MiXCR, one entry per CDR3 protein. The table lists 100,000 to 150,000 distinct CDR3 sequences, about 15% of them singletons, with roughly a fifth in the top ten. The sequencing sample was made of whole blood. All receptors come from an adult who was a healthcare worker with PCR-confirmed SARS-CoV-2 infection or an uninfected control (not recorded which).

This clonotype showed up many times. The V call is TRBV12-3 or TRBV12-4, the J call TRBJ2-2; TRBD1 agrees at 8 bases. The CDR3 extends over 14 amino acids. After removal of 4 bases from V and 6 bases from J, the junction contained 4 bases not matched to a gene. The CDR3 region is CASSSGGLAGELFF. The CDR3 DNA is TGTGCCAGCAGTTCAGGGGGCCTCGCCGGGGAGCTGTTTTTT.

The table lists this clonotype with a few counts. This sequence joins TRBV6-2 or TRBV6-3 and TRBJ2-1; 13 nucleotides match TRBD2. Trimming removed 6 bases from V and 0 bases from J; junction bases left unmatched: 8. This CDR3 region has 18 residues. Germline CDR1 and CDR2: MNHEY and SVGEGT. CDR3 bases: TGTGCCAGCAGCCCAGGGACTAGCGGGGCAATCTCCTACAATGAGCAGTTCTTC. It encodes CASSPGTSGAISYNEQFF.

This chain links TRBV20-1 with TRBJ2-7; the D is unclear. Germline V gene data show CDR1 as DFQATT and CDR2 as SNEGSKA (reference sequence). Trimming cost V 6 bases and J 3 bases, with 9 bases left between them. The length of the CDR3 is 11 residues. CDR3 sequence (DNA): TGCAGTGCAATAATAAACTACGAGCAGTACTTC. Translating it yields CSAIINYEQYF.

The CDR3 nucleotides are TGCGCCAGCAGCCAGATACCGGGACACTCACGAACGGGGACCCAGTACTTC. Translation gives CASSQIPGHSRTGTQYF. The chain couples TRBV4-1 to TRBJ2-5; TRBD1 might be the D (6 bases). V shed 3 bases and J shed 7 bases, with 24 bases lying between them. CDR1 and CDR2 from the germline V gene are MGHRA and YSYEKL. The CDR3 consists of 17 residues.

The genes are TRBV3-1 and TRBJ1-2, with no clear D. Between the trimmed V and J ends, which lost 2 bases and 8 bases, there was a span of 12 bases. The CDR3 sequence is 13 residues long. Looked up from germline, CDR1 is LGHDT and CDR2 is YNNKEL (reference sequence). CDR3 in amino acids: CASSQPRGDGYTF. Here the CDR3 DNA reads TGTGCCAGCAGCCAACCTCGGGGAGACGGCTACACCTTC.

This clonotype was seen only a few times. The gene calls are TRBV6-6 and TRBJ1-2; TRBD1 matches at 12 bases. This CDR3 contains 11 residues. V gave up 11 bases and J gave up 13 bases; unmatched junction bases: 8. CDR1 MNHNY and CDR2 SVGAGI come from the germline V gene (reference sequence). CDR3 sequence: CAASGQGALTF. Here the CDR3 DNA reads TGTGCCGCTTCGGGACAGGGGGCGCTCACCTTC.

This clonotype was seen more than once but under ten times. The V call is TRBV6-2 or TRBV6-3, the J call TRBJ1-2; 7 bases are shared with TRBD1. Germline loops: CDR1 MNHEY, CDR2 SVGEGT. Trimming cost V 4 bases and J 5 bases; bases outside gene matches: 7. This CDR3 region has 14 residues. The CDR3 DNA follows: TGTGCCAGCAGTTTAACGACAGGGACGTATGGCTACACCTTC. Its translation: CASSLTTGTYGYTF.

This clonotype was seen a handful of times. The chain couples TRBV20-1 to TRBJ2-3; D possibly matches TRBD1 or TRBD2 (5 bases each). The germline V gene has CDR1 DFQATT and CDR2 SNEGSKA (reference sequence). The CDR3 has 15 amino acids. With 5 bases removed from V and 4 bases from J, the gap between germline ends came to 19 bases. The CDR3 region is CSAQRGSGTPDTQYF. Written as DNA, the CDR3 is TGCAGTGCTCAAAGGGGTTCGGGGACCCCAGATACGCAGTATTTT.

The chain is built from TRBV7-2 and TRBJ2-1, with D perhaps given as TRBD1 or TRBD2 (5 bases each). This CDR3 is built from 13 residues. With 4 bases removed from V and 10 bases from J, the gap between germline ends came to 14 bases. Germline assignment: CDR1 SGHTA and CDR2 FQGNSA. The CDR3 coding sequence is TGTGCCAGCAGCTCCATATCTGGGGGAGAGCAGTTCTTC. Its translation is CASSSISGGEQFF.

This clonotype was counted a few times. The chain has TRBV20-1 and TRBJ2-1; the D is unclear. CDR3 length: 12 residues. V dropped 3 bases and J dropped 3 bases, with 6 bases sitting between them. Germline assignment: CDR1 DFQATT and CDR2 SNEGSKA (reference sequence). The CDR3 region is CSASRLYNEQFF. CDR3 DNA: TGCAGTGCTAGCCGTCTCTACAATGAGCAGTTCTTC.

CDR3 loop: CASSQEGNRQYF. CDR3 bases: TGTGCCAGCAGCCAAGAAGGGAACAGGCAGTACTTC. The chain recombines TRBV14 with TRBJ2-7; D is ambiguous. Trimming took off 0 bases at V and 9 bases at J, with 9 bases between the two ends. Looked up from germline, CDR1 is SGHDN and CDR2 is FVKESK. The CDR3 runs to 12 residues.

The table lists this clonotype with many counts. J is TRBJ2-2 and V is TRBV7-2; no definite D call. V was cut by 1 base and J by 7 bases, with 4 bases left in between. The CDR3 runs to 12 residues. Per the germline V gene, CDR1 is SGHTA and CDR2 is FQGNSA. The CDR3 DNA reads as TGTGCCAGCAGCTTAGATTTCGGGGAGCTGTTTTTT. This gives the protein CASSLDFGELFF. The variable domain in full, completed from reference TRBV7-2 and TRBJ2-2, reads GAGVSQSPSNKVTEKGKDVELRCDPISGHTALYWYRQSLGQGLEFLIYFQGNSAPDKSGLPSDRFSAERTGGSVSTLTIQRTQQEDSAVYLCASSLDFGELFFGEGSRLTVL.

The rearrangement joins TRBV12-3 or TRBV12-4 to TRBJ2-7; TRBD2 agrees at 7 bases. With 4 bases clipped from V and 0 bases from J, the junction kept 18 bases outside the gene matches. The CDR3 contains 19 residues. CDR3 DNA sequence: TGTGCCAGCAGTTCTCCCCAAGCGGGATTATCTTTAAGCTCCTACGAGCAGTACTTC. Amino acids: CASSSPQAGLSLSSYEQYF.

The table lists this clonotype with a few counts. This rearrangement joins TRBV30 to TRBJ2-6; D is ambiguous. The germline CDR1 and CDR2 sequences are GTSNPN and SVGIG (reference sequence). This CDR3 region has 12 residues. V was shortened by 2 bases and J by 4 bases, with 3 bases between the two germline ends. CDR3 sequence reads: CAWSRGANVLTF. The CDR3 DNA reads TGTGCCTGGAGTAGGGGGGCCAACGTCCTGACTTTC. The full variable domain, in which reference TRBV30 and TRBJ2-6 provide the parts outside the CDR3, is SQTIHQWPATLVQPVGSPLSLECTVEGTSNPNLYWYRQAAGRGLQLLFYSVGIGQISSEVPQNLSASRPQDRQFILSSKKLLLSDSGFYLCAWSRGANVLTFGAGSRLTVL.

This clonotype was found many times. The V and J genes are TRBV10-1 and TRBJ2-7, with D uncertain. The CDR3 runs to 12 residues. Trimming removed 3 bases from V and 1 base from J, with 4 bases in between. Germline V gives CDR1 WNHNN, CDR2 SYGVQD (reference sequence). The DNA for the CDR3 is TGCGCCAGCAGTGACAGTTCCTACGAGCAGTACTTC. This sequence encodes CASSDSSYEQYF.

Many counts were recorded for this clonotype. This chain connects TRBV19 to TRBJ2-2, with 7 bases that match TRBD2. In germline, CDR1 is LNHDA, CDR2 SQIVND (reference sequence). V lost 6 bases to trimming and J lost 7 bases; unmatched junction nucleotides: 8. CDR3 length equals 14 residues. The CDR3 loop is CASRRDYQIGELFF. CDR3 coding DNA: TGTGCCAGTAGGCGGGACTACCAGATCGGGGAGCTGTTTTTT.

The V and J genes are TRBV7-2 and TRBJ2-1; D is perhaps TRBD1 (6 bases). Germline CDR1 reads SGHTA; CDR2 reads FQGNSA. This CDR3 is built from 14 residues. V was pared by 5 bases and J by 6 bases, with 14 bases between. The CDR3 loop reads CASSRGQYFNEQFF. Here the CDR3 DNA reads TGTGCCAGCAGCCGTGGACAGTATTTCAATGAGCAGTTCTTC.

This clonotype was found a few times. V is TRBV3-1 and J is TRBJ2-7, with a weak D call TRBD1 (7 bases). The ends were cut back, 5 bases at V and 6 bases at J, with 14 bases in the middle. The CDR3 runs to 13 residues. In germline, CDR1 is LGHDT, CDR2 YNNKEL (reference sequence). CDR3 region: CASSDRAGGEQYF. The CDR3 nucleotides read TGTGCCAGCAGCGACAGGGCCGGGGGCGAGCAGTACTTC.